The 10 T cell receptor beta chains in this list originate from one sample, sequenced in a study of Ad26.COV2.S vaccination and SARS-CoV-2 variants. Assay used: immunoSEQ multiplex PCR; TCRdb lists only in-frame clones, some missing. The table lists about 180,000 clones, roughly nine tenths of them singletons. The specimen comprised peripheral blood, sampled after recovery from COVID-19. The receptors here all came from a human donor who had recovered from COVID-19.

The J gene is TRBJ2-2, the V gene TRBV10-1; D is unclear. This CDR3 comprises 14 residues. CDR1 and CDR2 from the germline V gene are WNHNN and SYGVQD (reference sequence). Trimming stripped 4 bases from V and 1 base from J, with 7 bases between. CDR3 sequence (DNA): TGCGCCAGCAGTGTCGGGTTGAACACCGGGGAGCTGTTTTTT. This codes for CASSVGLNTGELFF.

This chain connects TRBV7-9 to TRBJ2-4; no clear D gene. Germline V gene data show CDR1 as SEHNR and CDR2 as FQNEAQ (reference sequence). V was pared by 3 bases and J by 2 bases, with 14 bases between. This CDR3 is 16 amino acids long. The CDR3 DNA reads TGTGCCAGCAGCTTTCCGGGTCGGGTAACCAAAAACATTCAGTACTTC. This gives the protein CASSFPGRVTKNIQYF.

V gene TRBV3-1 (or the pseudogene TRBV3-2) combines with J gene TRBJ2-3; D remains ambiguous. Trimming shortened V by 0 bases and J by 2 bases, and 18 bases separated the two germline ends. Germline V gene lookup returns CDR1 LGHDT and CDR2 YNNKEL (reference sequence). The CDR3 length is 18 residues. The CDR3 coding sequence is TGTGCCAGCAGCCAAGATCTTATCAAGCGAATCGTCACAGATACGCAGTATTTT. Its translation is CASSQDLIKRIVTDTQYF.

This chain links TRBV27 with TRBJ2-1; 9 nucleotides align to TRBD2. This CDR3 has 15 amino acids. V trimming: 3 bases; J trimming: 9 bases; junction bases outside the gene matches: 9. CDR1 MNHEY and CDR2 SMNVEV come from the germline V gene (reference sequence). CDR3 bases: TGTGCCAGCAGTTTTTTAGGACTAGCGACGACTGAGCAGTTCTTC. This sequence encodes CASSFLGLATTEQFF.

This chain joins TRBV7-8 and TRBJ1-1; D is ambiguous. The CDR3 is 13 residues long. Trimming took 6 bases from V and 1 from J, leaving 9 bases between them. Germline V lookup: CDR1 SGHVS, CDR2 FQNEAQ. The CDR3 region has the DNA TGTGCCAGCAGTCGCCGGGAGAACACTGAAGCTTTCTTT. Protein: CASSRRENTEAFF. The full variable domain, in which reference TRBV7-8 and TRBJ1-1 provide the parts outside the CDR3, is GAGVSQSPRYKVAKRGQDVALRCDPISGHVSLFWYQQALGQGPEFLTYFQNEAQLDKSGLPSDRFFAERPEGSVSTLKIQRTQQEDSAVYLCASSRRENTEAFFGQGTRLTVV.

The V call is TRBV7-2, the J call TRBJ2-7, with 13 bases lining up with TRBD2. CDR3 size: 15 residues. After removal of 1 base from V and 5 bases from J, the junction contained 2 bases not matched to a gene. Looked up from germline, CDR1 is SGHTA and CDR2 is FQGNSA. The CDR3 bases are TGTGCCAGCAGCTTAGGACTAGCGGGAGGCGACGAGCAGTACTTC. Translation: CASSLGLAGGDEQYF.

V usage is TRBV5-5 and J usage is TRBJ1-1; maybe TRBD1 (6 bases). CDR1 is SGHKS, CDR2 YYEKEE, per germline (reference sequence). The CDR3 loop spans 15 amino acids. V was pared by 3 bases and J by 5 bases, with 17 bases between. This CDR3 reads CASSSQGRRGTEAFF. The CDR3 DNA follows: TGTGCCAGCAGCTCACAGGGTAGAAGGGGGACTGAAGCTTTCTTT.

This chain uses TRBV4-1 with TRBJ2-1, with unresolved D. There are 15 residues in the CDR3. Deletions cut 4 bases from V and 0 bases from J, with 10 bases between. The germline V gene encodes CDR1 MGHRA and CDR2 YSYEKL. The CDR3 coding sequence is TGCGCCAGCAGCCCGGACGCGAGCTCCTACAATGAGCAGTTCTTC. This translates into CASSPDASSYNEQFF.

The rearrangement links TRBV11-3 to TRBJ2-5; 8 bases fit TRBD1. The V segment lost 6 bases and the J segment 1 base; nucleotides outside the gene matches: 13. The germline V gene encodes CDR1 SGHNT and CDR2 YENEEA. CDR3 size: 17 residues. The CDR3 is CASRPTGVCVIQETQYF. In DNA form, the CDR3 reads TGTGCCAGCAGACCGACAGGGGTATGTGTAATCCAAGAGACCCAGTACTTC.

The genes are TRBV6-6 and TRBJ2-1; D remains unclear. The germline CDR1 and CDR2 sequences are MNHNY and SVGAGI (reference sequence). V gave up 2 bases and J gave up 9 bases, with 8 bases separating them. This CDR3 is 12 amino acids long. In nucleotides, the CDR3 is TGTGCCAGCAGTTACGGGCAAACTGAGCAGTTCTTC. It codes for CASSYGQTEQFF.